These T cell receptor beta chains were read from a single sample in a study of T cell responses to AZD1222 COVID-19 vaccine. Here immunoSEQ multiplex PCR was the method, and the copy in TCRdb shows in-frame clones only, minus some. The sample contains under 150,000 clones, about 91% of which appear only once. Specimen: peripheral blood, collected on day 0 of AZD1222 vaccination. These receptors were obtained from an adult in good health. Each CDR3 is given with its conserved first and last residue. The order of the fields is J gene, clone size, D gene, V gene, CDR3 DNA, CDR3 protein. D genes are given only for firm matches. The size of a clone is reported for some rows only, either as once, few or many, or as a class for expanded clones.

J: TRBJ2-3
size: once
D: .
V: TRBV5-1
DNA: TGCGCCAGCAGCCCGGGACTCTCGGGCGCAGATACGCAGTATTTT
CDR3: CASSPGLSGADTQYF

J: TRBJ1-6
size: once
D: .
V: TRBV12-3/TRBV12-4
DNA: TGTGCCAGCAGTTTTTCGTGGGTCGGGCCCCTCCACTTT
CDR3: CASSFSWVGPLHF

J: TRBJ1-2
size: .
D: TRBD1
V: TRBV9
DNA: TGTGCCAGCAGCGCGCGACAGGGAAGGGATGGCTACACCTTC
CDR3: CASSARQGRDGYTF

J: TRBJ1-5
size: .
D: TRBD1
V: TRBV6-5
DNA: TGTGCCAGCAGCCCGGACAGGGGTGCCAATCAGCCCCAGCATTTT
CDR3: CASSPDRGANQPQHF

J: TRBJ2-3
size: .
D: .
V: TRBV7-5
DNA: TGTGCCAGAAGCCGCCGACAGGGGATCCCCACAGATACGCAGTATTTT
CDR3: CARSRRQGIPTDTQYF

J: TRBJ1-1
size: .
D: .
V: TRBV15
DNA: TGTGCCACCAGCCGGCACCTTAACAGGGACACTGAAGCTTTCTTT
CDR3: CATSRHLNRDTEAFF

J: TRBJ1-2
size: .
D: TRBD1
V: TRBV9
DNA: TGTGCCAGCAGCCCACGGACAGGCGGAGATGGCTACACCTTC
CDR3: CASSPRTGGDGYTF

J: TRBJ1-6
size: .
D: TRBD1
V: TRBV2
DNA: TGTGCCAGCAGTGGAACAGGGGGCTCCTATAATTCACCCCTCCACTTT
CDR3: CASSGTGGSYNSPLHF

J: TRBJ2-7
size: .
D: .
V: TRBV6-5
DNA: TGTGCCAGCAGTTACTCTCGTCCGACGCCCGAGCAGTACTTC
CDR3: CASSYSRPTPEQYF

J: TRBJ2-2
size: .
D: .
V: TRBV27
DNA: TGTGCCAGCAGTCCTCGCAGGGTATTAACCGGGGAGCTGTTTTTT
CDR3: CASSPRRVLTGELFF

J: TRBJ2-3
size: .
D: .
V: TRBV2
DNA: TGTGCCAGCAGTGGCCCAGGCACAGATACGCAGTATTTT
CDR3: CASSGPGTDTQYF

J: TRBJ2-5
size: .
D: TRBD2
V: TRBV18
DNA: TGTGCCAGCTCACCGTTTAGGACTAGGGCCGGCCTAGAGACCCAGTACTTC
CDR3: CASSPFRTRAGLETQYF

J: TRBJ2-5
size: .
D: TRBD2
V: TRBV7-9
DNA: TGTGCCAGCAGCTTAGGGGCTAGCGGGCAAGAGACCCAGTACTTC
CDR3: CASSLGASGQETQYF

J: TRBJ1-2
size: .
D: .
V: TRBV3-1/TRBV3-2
DNA: TGTGCCAGCAGCCAAGGAAGACGGGGGATCTATGGCTACACCTTC
CDR3: CASSQGRRGIYGYTF

J: TRBJ2-2
size: .
D: TRBD1
V: TRBV9
DNA: TGTGCCAGCAGCCCTACAGGGGTGGGAGTAAACACCGGGGAGCTGTTTTTT
CDR3: CASSPTGVGVNTGELFF

J: TRBJ1-1
size: .
D: .
V: TRBV12-3/TRBV12-4
DNA: TGTGCCAGCAGTTCAATGAACACTGAAGCTTTCTTT
CDR3: CASSSMNTEAFF

J: TRBJ2-7
size: .
D: .
V: TRBV30
DNA: TGTGCCTGGAGTGAGCGAGGGGCAGGCCTCGAGCAGTACTTC
CDR3: CAWSERGAGLEQYF

J: TRBJ1-1
size: .
D: .
V: TRBV7-3
DNA: TGTGCCAGCAGCTTAGGGGGGGAGAACACTGAAGCTTTCTTT
CDR3: CASSLGGENTEAFF

J: TRBJ1-2
size: .
D: .
V: TRBV28
DNA: TGTGCCAGCAGTTTTAACCTCAAGGTCGGCGGCTACACCTTC
CDR3: CASSFNLKVGGYTF

J: TRBJ1-1
size: .
D: .
V: TRBV21-1
DNA: TGTGCCAGCATCCCCCCTGACCCTGGCACTGAAGCTTTCTTT
CDR3: CASIPPDPGTEAFF

J: TRBJ1-1
size: .
D: .
V: TRBV12-3/TRBV12-4
DNA: TGTGCCAGCAGTCCCTACCAGGGCTCTGAAGCTTTCTTT
CDR3: CASSPYQGSEAFF

J: TRBJ2-7
size: .
D: TRBD2
V: TRBV28
DNA: TGTGCCAGCAGTTTATGGGAACTAGCGGGGGGGCCGGGCGAGCAGTACTTC
CDR3: CASSLWELAGGPGEQYF

J: TRBJ1-3
size: .
D: .
V: TRBV20-1
DNA: TGCAGTGCTAGTGGGGCCGAGTCGACCATATATTTT
CDR3: CSASGAESTIYF

J: TRBJ1-1
size: once
D: TRBD1
V: TRBV9
DNA: TGTGCCAGCAGCGTCCTCCCGAACAGGGGTGCTGAAGCTTTCTTT
CDR3: CASSVLPNRGAEAFF

J: TRBJ2-7
size: .
D: TRBD1
V: TRBV30
DNA: TGTGCCTGGAGTGTACCCGGGACAGGGTCCTACGAGCAGTACTTC
CDR3: CAWSVPGTGSYEQYF

J: TRBJ2-7
size: .
D: .
V: TRBV27
DNA: TGTGCCAGCAACGTCGACGGGGGCTACGAGCAGTACTTC
CDR3: CASNVDGGYEQYF

J: TRBJ1-2
size: .
D: .
V: TRBV7-3
DNA: TGTGCCAGCAGCTTAAACTCGGACGGAGGGTATGGCTACACCTTC
CDR3: CASSLNSDGGYGYTF

J: TRBJ2-5
size: .
D: .
V: TRBV24-1
DNA: TGTGCCACCAGTGGGGGCCAGATACAAGAGACCCAGTACTTC
CDR3: CATSGGQIQETQYF

J: TRBJ1-4
size: .
D: .
V: TRBV18
DNA: TGTGCCAGCTCACCCGCCAATGAAAAACTGTTTTTT
CDR3: CASSPANEKLFF

J: TRBJ1-5
size: .
D: .
V: TRBV28
DNA: TGTGCCAGCAGTCTATTAAATCAGCCCCAGCATTTT
CDR3: CASSLLNQPQHF

J: TRBJ2-7
size: .
D: TRBD1
V: TRBV5-6
DNA: TGTGCCAGCAGCCAGACAGGGTCTGGTCTGTACGAGCAGTACTTC
CDR3: CASSQTGSGLYEQYF

J: TRBJ2-5
size: .
D: .
V: TRBV28
DNA: TGTGCCAGCAGCATACCCCAAGAGACCCAGTACTTC
CDR3: CASSIPQETQYF

J: TRBJ2-1
size: .
D: .
V: TRBV7-9
DNA: TGTGCCGTTGCCGGGGCCTCGTGGGAGCAGTTCTTC
CDR3: CAVAGASWEQFF

J: TRBJ2-5
size: few
D: .
V: TRBV29-1
DNA: TGCAGCGTGGGTAGGTCAACAGGAGAGACCCAGTACTTC
CDR3: CSVGRSTGETQYF

J: TRBJ2-1
size: .
D: .
V: TRBV4-1
DNA: TGCGCCAGCAGCCACTTGGGACCGCAGTTCTTC
CDR3: CASSHLGPQFF

J: TRBJ2-2
size: .
D: .
V: TRBV24-1
DNA: TGTGCCACCAGTGATTCGCAGGTGGGGAACACCGGGGAGCTGTTTTTT
CDR3: CATSDSQVGNTGELFF

J: TRBJ1-2
size: .
D: .
V: TRBV7-2
DNA: TGTGCCAGCAGCGTACAGGGTTCCCCCAACTATGGCTACACCTTC
CDR3: CASSVQGSPNYGYTF

J: TRBJ1-3
size: once
D: TRBD1
V: TRBV28
DNA: TGTGCCACCAGGGGACAGGGTCGAAACACCATATATTTT
CDR3: CATRGQGRNTIYF

J: TRBJ1-6
size: .
D: .
V: TRBV21-1
DNA: TGTGCCAGCAGCAAAGGTCGATCGCTGAGCTCCTATAATTCACCCCTCCACTTT
CDR3: CASSKGRSLSSYNSPLHF

J: TRBJ2-1
size: .
D: TRBD2
V: TRBV18
DNA: TGTGCCAGCTCACCGAGACTAGCGGGGTCAATCAATGAGCAGTTCTTC
CDR3: CASSPRLAGSINEQFF

J: TRBJ1-2
size: .
D: TRBD1
V: TRBV6-1
DNA: TGTGCCAGCAGTGAACGATCGGGACAGATAAACTATGGCTACACCTTC
CDR3: CASSERSGQINYGYTF

J: TRBJ1-4
size: few
D: .
V: TRBV4-1
DNA: TGCGCCAGCAGCCAAGATCGTCGACACTTTAATGAAAAACTGTTTTTT
CDR3: CASSQDRRHFNEKLFF

J: TRBJ1-6
size: .
D: TRBD1
V: TRBV2
DNA: TGTGCCAGCCTCCGGACAGGGGAAAACTATAATTCACCCCTCCACTTT
CDR3: CASLRTGENYNSPLHF

J: TRBJ1-3
size: .
D: TRBD1
V: TRBV4-2
DNA: TGTGCCAGCAGCCAGAACAGGGGCGCGCAGGACACCATATATTTT
CDR3: CASSQNRGAQDTIYF

J: TRBJ1-2
size: .
D: TRBD1
V: TRBV27
DNA: TGTGCCAGCAGATATCAGGGGGCGCAGAATGGCTACACCTTC
CDR3: CASRYQGAQNGYTF

J: TRBJ2-7
size: .
D: .
V: TRBV7-8
DNA: TGTGCCAGCAGCTTAGACATCGGGGCCACCTACGAGCAGTACTTC
CDR3: CASSLDIGATYEQYF

J: TRBJ2-3
size: .
D: TRBD2
V: TRBV5-1
DNA: TGCGCCAGCAGCTTAGGGACTACCACAGATACGCAGTATTTT
CDR3: CASSLGTTTDTQYF

J: TRBJ2-2
size: .
D: .
V: TRBV18
DNA: TGTGCCAGCTCACCACTTCCAGGGAGAAAGGGGGAGCTGTTTTTT
CDR3: CASSPLPGRKGELFF

J: TRBJ1-2
size: .
D: .
V: TRBV9
DNA: TGTGCCAGCAGCCCGAGCGTAGTACAGGTCCCCTATGGCTACACCTTC
CDR3: CASSPSVVQVPYGYTF

J: TRBJ1-4
size: .
D: TRBD1
V: TRBV28
DNA: TGTGCCAGCAGTGCGAGGGACAGGGTCTGGGAAAAACTGTTTTTT
CDR3: CASSARDRVWEKLFF

J: TRBJ2-3
size: .
D: .
V: TRBV4-1
DNA: TGCGCCAGCAGCCTGAGGGAGGCTCCAGATACGCAGTATTTT
CDR3: CASSLREAPDTQYF

J: TRBJ1-1
size: .
D: .
V: TRBV5-8
DNA: TGTGCCAGCAGCTTGGTTCGGGGGAGCACTGAAGCTTTCTTT
CDR3: CASSLVRGSTEAFF

J: TRBJ1-2
size: .
D: TRBD1
V: TRBV24-1
DNA: TGTGCCACCAGTGACTCCGGGACAGGGAATGGCTACACCTTC
CDR3: CATSDSGTGNGYTF

J: TRBJ1-1
size: .
D: .
V: TRBV30
DNA: TGTGCCTGGAGTACTGGGGGTACTGAAGCTTTCTTT
CDR3: CAWSTGGTEAFF

J: TRBJ2-1
size: .
D: .
V: TRBV29-1
DNA: TGCAGCTCGTGGGACATGGAGCAGTTCTTC
CDR3: CSSWDMEQFF